The rows below give T cell receptor beta chains drawn from one sample of a study of regulatory T cells in long-lasting Graves disease. MiXCR, run by TCRdb on the multiplex PCR reads, gives a single entry per CDR3 protein. The sample holds 350,000 to 400,000 distinct CDR3 sequences; roughly a sixth are singletons and the top ten take about 20%. The source material was peripheral blood mononuclear cells (PBMCs), sampled at new diagnosis, from a patient treated with antithyroid drugs. These receptor sequences come from a female donor with Graves disease. Each CDR3 is given with its conserved first and last residue. A D gene is named only where the DNA matches it firmly. Clone size is given for some rows only: seen once, a few or many times, or a class if the clone is expanded.

d_gene	abundance	v_gene	j_gene	CDR3nt	CDR3aa
NA	NA	TRBV9	TRBJ2-7	TGTGCCAGCAGCGTAGCTTCAACAGGCTACGAGCAGTACTTC	CASSVASTGYEQYF
NA	many	TRBV20-1	TRBJ2-3	TGCAGTGCCATAGACGGAGATACGCAGTATTTT	CSAIDGDTQYF
NA	few	TRBV7-2	TRBJ2-5	TGTGCCAGCAGCTTCAACCTTCCCCAAGAGACCCAGTACTTC	CASSFNLPQETQYF
TRBD2	NA	TRBV20-1	TRBJ2-3	TGCAGTGCTCTCCAACTAGCGAGGGTGACAGATACGCAGTATTTT	CSALQLARVTDTQYF
TRBD2	many	TRBV5-8	TRBJ2-7	TGTGCCAGCAGCACCGGGACTAGCGGATCCTCCTACGAGCAGTACTTC	CASSTGTSGSSYEQYF
TRBD1	many	TRBV20-1	TRBJ1-1	TGCAGTGCCAACAGGGGCATGAACACTGAAGCTTTCTTT	CSANRGMNTEAFF
NA	NA	TRBV10-3	TRBJ1-1	TGTGCCATCAGTGATTCAGGGGTAGGGACTGAAGCTTTCTTT	CAISDSGVGTEAFF
TRBD1	NA	TRBV5-1	TRBJ2-2	TGCGCCAGCAGCTCCCTGGAAGGGGGACAGGAATTCACCGGGGAGCTGTTTTTT	CASSSLEGGQEFTGELFF
TRBD1	NA	TRBV12-3/TRBV12-4	TRBJ1-2	TGTGCCAGCCGTCTCGGGAGGGGGCAGACCTTC	CASRLGRGQTF
NA	many	TRBV6-1	TRBJ2-5	TGTGCCAGCAGTGAAGTGGAAGGGGAGACCCAGTACTTC	CASSEVEGETQYF
NA	many	TRBV3-1	TRBJ2-1	TGTGCCAGCAGCCAAGGTCTGGGTGAGCAGTTCTTC	CASSQGLGEQFF
NA	many	TRBV7-9	TRBJ2-1	TGTGCCAGCAGCCCCCGGCAGTCCATTGAGCAGTTCTTC	CASSPRQSIEQFF
NA	many	TRBV6-1	TRBJ2-1	TGTGCCAGCAGTGAGCCGGGACTCCCCCGCACGGGTGAGCAGTTCTTC	CASSEPGLPRTGEQFF
TRBD1	many	TRBV7-2	TRBJ2-4	TGTGCCAGCAGCGCCGGACAGGGGTTTGGAAACATTCAGTACTTC	CASSAGQGFGNIQYF
NA	NA	TRBV7-9	TRBJ1-4	TGTGCCAGCACCCCGAGGGAGGGTGCAACTAATGAAAAACTGTTTTTT	CASTPREGATNEKLFF
NA	many	TRBV29-1	TRBJ1-2	TGCAGCGTTGGGGTTGGCGGGGACTATGGCTACACCTTC	CSVGVGGDYGYTF
NA	NA	TRBV11-2	TRBJ2-7	TGTGCCAGCAGGGCAGGGCTGAACTACGAGCAGTACTTC	CASRAGLNYEQYF
NA	few	TRBV6-1	TRBJ2-3	TGTGCCAGCAGGGACACAGGACTTACAGATACGCAGTATTTT	CASRDTGLTDTQYF
TRBD2	many	TRBV7-3	TRBJ2-1	TGTGCCAGCAGCTTAACGGGACTACCGGGTGTGCATGAGCAGTTCTTC	CASSLTGLPGVHEQFF
NA	many	TRBV6-1	TRBJ1-2	TGTGCCAGCAGTGGTCAAGGCGGCACCTATGGCTACACCTTC	CASSGQGGTYGYTF
NA	many	TRBV28	TRBJ1-2	TGTGCCAGCAGTGGGTTGCCGGGGACCCTTAGCTATGGCTACACCTTC	CASSGLPGTLSYGYTF
TRBD2	many	TRBV29-1	TRBJ2-5	TGCAGCGTTGCCGCTTATAGCGGGAGGGAGCAAGAGACCCAGTACTTC	CSVAAYSGREQETQYF
NA	few	TRBV27	TRBJ1-5	TGTGCCAGCAGTTTATCGTATAACAGAAATAATCAGCCCCAGCATTTT	CASSLSYNRNNQPQHF
NA	many	TRBV10-3	TRBJ2-7	TGTGCCATCAGTGAGTACGCAGGTGGGGGGTGGTACGAGCAGTACTTC	CAISEYAGGGWYEQYF
NA	many	TRBV11-2	TRBJ2-3	TGTGCCAGCAGCTTAGTGGGCGGGAACACAGATACGCAGTATTTT	CASSLVGGNTDTQYF
NA	many	TRBV28	TRBJ1-1	TGTGCCAGCAGTTTATGGGTCAGCCTTGAGAACACTGAAGCTTTCTTT	CASSLWVSLENTEAFF
TRBD1	NA	TRBV12-3/TRBV12-4	TRBJ2-7	TGTGCCAGCAGTTTTACCGGGACAGGCCCCTACGAGCAGTACTTC	CASSFTGTGPYEQYF
TRBD1	few	TRBV4-2	TRBJ1-4	TGTGCCAGCAGCCAAGTGAGGAGGGGGCGAGCGTGGACTAATGAAAAACTGTTTTTT	CASSQVRRGRAWTNEKLFF
TRBD2	many	TRBV10-1	TRBJ2-7	TGCGCCAGCAGTGAGTTGACTAGCGGGAGTTACGACGAGCAGTACTTC	CASSELTSGSYDEQYF
NA	NA	TRBV28	TRBJ2-5	TGTGCCAGCAGTTCAGGAGGAGTGCAACAAGAGACCCAGTACTTC	CASSSGGVQQETQYF
TRBD2	many	TRBV3-1	TRBJ2-3	TGTGCCAGCAGCCGTAGCGGGGGACAAGATACGCAGTATTTT	CASSRSGGQDTQYF
NA	few	TRBV10-1	TRBJ2-1	TGCGCCAGCAGTGATCCACAGCGCGGCTATGAGCAGTTCTTC	CASSDPQRGYEQFF
NA	NA	TRBV7-9	TRBJ2-6	TGTGCCAGCAGCAGCGCCCGGTCTGGGGCCAACGTCCTGACTTTC	CASSSARSGANVLTF